This T cell receptor beta chain was retrieved from a study of neurological immune-mediated disorders. The germline V gene encodes CDR1 DFQATT and CDR2 SNEGSKA (reference sequence). Trimming cost V 0 bases and J 5 bases, with 7 bases left between them. The CDR3 is 12 residues long. The authors produced cDNA by 5'RACE using 10-nucleotide random UMIs. TCRdb re-derived calls from the 5' RACE reads in MiXCR, one entry per CDR3 protein. The profile shows some 26,000 distinct CDR3 sequences, around 3.2% of them singletons. This clonotype was counted many times. It is likely a read error, because the conserved phenylalanine at the end of the CDR3 is missing. Unsorted libraries came from 2 million PBMCs stored at -80 °C.

Sequenced material: PBMCs. This receptor was identified in a woman aged 25 to 39 with multiple sclerosis. The chain employs TRBV20-1 and TRBJ1-1, with a tentative D call TRBD1 (5 bases). CDR3: CSAREWGTEAFL. The CDR3 DNA reads as TGCAGTGCTAGAGAGTGGGGGACTGAAGCTTTCTTG.